This T cell receptor (beta chain) was recovered during a study of Graves' ophthalmopathy and Graves' hyperthyroidism. Amplification of the TCR beta CDR3 regions used RNA transcripts (as template). HTBI primers served in a first-round RT-PCR, which a second-round multiplex PCR followed. TCRdb used MiXCR to reprocess the multiplex PCR reads, holding one entry per CDR3 protein. The table has fewer than 650,000 distinct CDR3 sequences, about a fifth seen once. This clonotype was observed a few times. CDR3 length equals 16 residues. From germline, CDR1 is MNHNS and CDR2 SASEGT. The V gene lost 8 bases and the J gene lost 4 bases, with 20 bases spanning the gap.

Sample: peripheral blood. The gene calls are TRBV6-1 and TRBJ2-2; D possibly uses TRBD1 or TRBD2 (6 bases each). This TCR was sampled from a woman between 18 and 29 years old with stable Graves' hyperthyroidism. Some clones in this sample may be carry-over from other donors' samples. CDR3 residues: CASDSINREATGELFF. CDR3 in DNA: TGTGCCAGCGATTCCATAAACAGGGAGGCCACCGGGGAGCTGTTTTTT.